The clone carrying this T cell receptor (beta chain) was counted a single time. Its specificity is not known. These data belong to a study of OX40 agonist ivuxolimab in advanced cancers. On the study more broadly: Patients got intravenous ivuxolimab at 0.01 to 10 mg/kg every 2 weeks. Previous treatment with anti-PD-1, anti-PD-L1 or anti-CTLA-4 therapy was allowed; less than 45% had received some. Dose-escalation patients were diagnosed with hepatocellular carcinoma, melanoma, renal cell cancer or head and neck cancer. Whole-study results and caveats: What antigens the expanded peripheral T cells recognized was never established.

The CDR3 has 14 amino acids. Trimming pared 3 bases from V and 6 bases from J, leaving 12 bases between. Germline V gives CDR1 MRHNA, CDR2 SNTAGT. Clones were read by immunoSEQ multiplex PCR, and TCRdb kept only the in-frame ones, dropping some. The table has about 98,000 clones, 70% to 90% seen once. The chain links TRBV6-4 to TRBJ1-5; D is perhaps TRBD1 (6 bases). The TCR sequence derives from an adult with an advanced solid tumor such as melanoma, head and neck, liver or kidney cancer. Specimen: CD4+ or CD8+ T cells sorted from blood, collected in a trial of the OX40 agonist ivuxolimab. The CDR3 DNA is TGTGCCAGCAGTGAACAGGGAGGAAGTCAGCCCCAGCATTTT. This sequence encodes CASSEQGGSQPQHF.